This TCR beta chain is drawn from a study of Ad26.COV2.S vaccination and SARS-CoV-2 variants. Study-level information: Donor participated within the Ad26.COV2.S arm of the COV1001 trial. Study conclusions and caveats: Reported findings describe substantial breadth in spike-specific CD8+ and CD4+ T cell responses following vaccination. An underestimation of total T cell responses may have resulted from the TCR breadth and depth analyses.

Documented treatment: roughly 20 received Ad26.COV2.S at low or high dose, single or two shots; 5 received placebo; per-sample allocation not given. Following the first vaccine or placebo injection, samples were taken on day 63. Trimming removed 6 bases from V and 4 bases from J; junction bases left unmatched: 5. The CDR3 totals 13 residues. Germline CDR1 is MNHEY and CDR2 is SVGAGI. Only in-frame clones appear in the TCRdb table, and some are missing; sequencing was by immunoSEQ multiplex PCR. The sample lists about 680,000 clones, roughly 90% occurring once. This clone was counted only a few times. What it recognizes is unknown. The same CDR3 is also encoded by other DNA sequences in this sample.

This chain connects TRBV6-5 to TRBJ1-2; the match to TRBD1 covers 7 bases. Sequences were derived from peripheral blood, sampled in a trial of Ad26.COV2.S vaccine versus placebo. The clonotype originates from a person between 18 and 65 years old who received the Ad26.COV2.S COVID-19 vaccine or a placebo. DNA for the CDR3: TGTGCCAGCAGCGCGGGACAGAGCTATGGCTACACCTTC. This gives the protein CASSAGQSYGYTF.